The 9 T cell receptor beta chains below were found in one sample sequenced in a study of identical twins. One entry per CDR3 protein, called by TCRdb with MiXCR from the 5' RACE reads. The data contain 400,000 to 500,000 distinct CDR3 sequences, 13% to 15% of them singletons. These data were likewise used in another study, on yellow fever vaccine responses in identical twins.

Specimen: CD4+ T cells sorted from blood. These receptors all stem from a woman under 30 in good health.

This sequence joins TRBV29-1 and TRBJ2-1; TRBD1 aligns across 9 bases. V lost 5 bases, J lost 4 bases, and 6 bases stayed unmatched. This CDR3 region has 14 residues. Looked up from germline, CDR1 is SQVTM and CDR2 is ANQGSEA. DNA for the CDR3: TGCAGCGTTAGGGACAGGGTAGGGTACAATGAGCAGTTCTTC. It encodes CSVRDRVGYNEQFF.

The chain employs TRBV6-2 or TRBV6-3 and TRBJ2-7, with TRBD2 as a possible D gene (5 bases). Per germline, CDR1 MNHEY and CDR2 SVGEGT. This CDR3 is 16 amino acids long. V was clipped by 0 bases and J by 7 bases, with 19 bases between them. CDR3 in DNA: TGTGCCAGCAGTTACTCGAAAGGGTTGCGGGTCTTTGAGCAGTACTTC. This sequence encodes CASSYSKGLRVFEQYF.

This clonotype appeared many times. V and J are TRBV5-6 and TRBJ2-3; TRBD1 agrees at 9 bases. The trim removed 2 bases at V and 3 bases at J, leaving 7 bases unmatched. CDR3 length: 16 residues. Per germline, CDR1 SGHDT and CDR2 YYEEEE. As DNA, the CDR3 is TGTGCCAGCAGCTTAGCGGACAGGGGTTGGACAGATACGCAGTATTTT. It specifies CASSLADRGWTDTQYF.

This clonotype was observed a handful of times. This chain connects TRBV12-3 or TRBV12-4 to TRBJ2-7, with 8 bases fitting TRBD1. The J segment lost 10 bases and the V segment lost 8 bases, leaving 13 bases of the junction unmatched. This CDR3 is built from 13 residues. The CDR3: CASGRQGLGQQYF. CDR3 sequence (DNA): TGTGCCAGCGGAAGACAGGGGCTGGGGCAACAGTACTTC.

This clonotype was seen a handful of times. V usage is TRBV11-2 and J usage is TRBJ1-4; D not resolved. This CDR3 is 11 amino acids long. Germline CDR1 reads SGHAT; CDR2 reads FQNNGV. The ends were cut back, 4 bases at V and 10 bases at J, with 7 bases in the middle. The CDR3 here is CASSSAAKLFF. CDR3 DNA sequence: TGTGCCAGCAGCTCAGCTGCAAAACTGTTTTTT.

The sample holds many counts of this clonotype. The chain combines TRBV2 with TRBJ2-1, with no clear D. V lost 6 bases and J 2 bases, leaving 8 bases between the germline ends. CDR1 SNHLY and CDR2 FYNNEI come from the germline V gene. This CDR3 is built from 13 residues. In DNA, the CDR3 is TGTGCCAGCAGGGCCGTCCCCTACAATGAGCAGTTCTTC. Translation: CASRAVPYNEQFF.

The gene calls are TRBV28 and TRBJ2-3; D tentatively reads TRBD1 or TRBD2 (5 bases each). The length of the CDR3 is 12 residues. V lost 5 bases to trimming and J lost 13 bases, with 16 bases between them. The V gene's germline CDR1 is MDHEN and CDR2 SYDVKM. This CDR3 is CASSGTGRREYF. The CDR3 DNA sequence: TGTGCCAGCAGTGGTACGGGACGCCGGGAGTATTTT.

This clonotype was seen only a few times. The chain carries TRBV3-1 and TRBJ2-7; D not certain. There are 14 residues in the CDR3. Trimming removed 1 base at V and 1 base at J, with 8 bases between. The V gene's germline CDR1 is LGHDT and CDR2 YNNKEL (reference sequence). CDR3 protein: CASSQVFGSYEQYF. The CDR3 DNA reads TGTGCCAGCAGCCAAGTTTTCGGGTCCTACGAGCAGTACTTC.

The CDR3 spells CASLGQGSQPQHF. As DNA, the CDR3 is TGTGCCAGCCTGGGTCAGGGGAGCCAGCCCCAGCATTTT. The J gene is TRBJ1-5, the V gene TRBV12-3 or TRBV12-4; D possibly corresponds to TRBD1 (6 bases). Between the trimmed V and J ends, which lost 8 bases and 7 bases, there was a span of 15 bases. This CDR3 comprises 13 residues.